These T cell receptor beta chains were read from a single sample in a study of response to subunit inactivated influenza vaccine. TCRdb itself ran the RT-PCR reads through MiXCR, one entry per CDR3 protein. The sample yields roughly 500,000 distinct CDR3 sequences, 25% seen once. The sample was CD4+ T cells sorted from PBMCs, taken around 5 days after vaccination. The receptors here all came from a man aged 50 to 60 who received an inactivated influenza vaccine. The CDR3 runs from the conserved cysteine through the conserved F or W. D genes are given only for firm matches. Size is stated for part of the rows, as once, few or many counts, or as a class when the clone is expanded.

j_call v_call clone_size d_call cdr3_aa cdr3_nt
TRBJ2-5 TRBV2 NA NA CASSGSILETQYF TGTGCCAGCAGCGGGTCAATACTGGAGACCCAGTACTTC
TRBJ2-7 TRBV5-5 NA NA CASTLERLSSYEQYF TGTGCCAGCACCCTCGAGAGACTTAGCTCCTACGAGCAGTACTTC
TRBJ1-5 TRBV6-6 NA NA CASSYNSNQPQHF TGTGCCAGCAGTTACAATAGCAATCAGCCCCAGCATTTT
TRBJ2-7 TRBV12-3/TRBV12-4 NA NA CASTYSGSYEQYF TGTGCCAGCACTTACTCGGGCTCCTACGAGCAGTACTTC
TRBJ1-2 TRBV10-3 NA TRBD1 CAISKEGTGPGYTF TGTGCCATCAGCAAGGAAGGGACAGGGCCTGGCTACACCTTC
TRBJ2-3 TRBV12-3/TRBV12-4 many NA CASSFFGDTQYF TGTGCCAGCAGTTTCTTTGGAGATACGCAGTATTTT
TRBJ2-4 TRBV6-2/TRBV6-3 few NA CASISKAQYF TGTGCCAGCATTAGTAAGGCTCAGTACTTC
TRBJ2-2 TRBV7-2 few NA CASSLVTYTGELFF TGTGCCAGCAGCTTAGTCACCTACACCGGGGAGCTGTTTTTT
TRBJ1-3 TRBV12-3/TRBV12-4 NA NA CASSFNGGNTIYF TGTGCCAGCAGTTTTAACGGTGGAAACACCATATATTTT
TRBJ2-1 TRBV7-2 few NA CASSPRSLAVNEQFF TGTGCCAGCAGCCCCCGCTCCCTGGCGGTTAATGAGCAGTTCTTC
TRBJ2-7 TRBV29-1 few TRBD2 CSALTSGFYEQYF TGCAGCGCCCTGACTAGCGGGTTTTACGAGCAGTACTTC
TRBJ2-1 TRBV20-1 NA NA CSAVGGAAYNEQFF TGCAGTGCTGTGGGGGGGGCGGCCTACAATGAGCAGTTCTTC
TRBJ2-6 TRBV28 NA NA CASSPSGSSGANVLTF TGTGCCAGCAGCCCAAGCGGTAGCTCTGGGGCCAACGTCCTGACTTTC
TRBJ1-1 TRBV11-2 NA NA CASSIRSGVNTEAFF TGTGCCAGCAGCATTAGATCAGGGGTAAACACTGAAGCTTTCTTT
TRBJ2-1 TRBV6-5 NA TRBD1 CASSFPLRTGGSYNEQFF TGTGCCAGCAGTTTCCCCCTCCGGACAGGGGGATCCTACAATGAGCAGTTCTTC
TRBJ1-1 TRBV10-3 many TRBD1 CATRQGKDTEAFF TGTGCCACCCGACAGGGGAAGGACACTGAAGCTTTCTTT
TRBJ2-2 TRBV30 NA TRBD2 CAWSVHGTSGGSTGELFF TGTGCCTGGAGTGTACATGGGACTAGTGGGGGTTCGACCGGGGAGCTGTTTTTT
TRBJ1-1 TRBV18 NA NA CASSVVGGGTEAFF TGTGCCAGCTCCGTAGTAGGCGGTGGCACTGAAGCTTTCTTT
TRBJ2-2 TRBV20-1 NA NA CSARTDNTGELFF TGCAGTGCCAGAACGGACAACACCGGGGAGCTGTTTTTT
TRBJ2-7 TRBV25-1 NA NA CASSGGGGLYEQYF TGTGCCAGCAGTGGGGGTGGGGGCCTCTACGAGCAGTACTTC
TRBJ2-1 TRBV5-1 few TRBD2 CASSLETSGVYNEQFF TGCGCCAGCAGCTTGGAAACTAGCGGGGTCTACAATGAGCAGTTCTTC
TRBJ2-3 TRBV25-1 few TRBD2 CASTPAGADTQYF TGTGCCAGCACCCCAGCGGGAGCAGATACGCAGTATTTT
TRBJ2-6 TRBV2 NA NA CASCPGTVYNSGANVLTF TGTGCCAGCTGTCCCGGGACGGTTTATAACTCTGGGGCCAACGTCCTGACTTTC
TRBJ1-5 TRBV15 NA NA CATSPRGKVQPQHF TGTGCCACCAGCCCCCGAGGAAAGGTCCAGCCCCAGCATTTT
TRBJ2-4 TRBV20-1 NA NA CSARDLLAKGQMAKNIQYF TGCAGTGCTAGAGATCTATTAGCGAAGGGGCAAATGGCCAAAAACATTCAGTACTTC
TRBJ2-2 TRBV9 few TRBD1 CASSVTGQLAGELFF TGTGCCAGCAGCGTTACGGGACAGCTAGCCGGGGAGCTGTTTTTT
TRBJ2-1 TRBV12-3/TRBV12-4 NA NA CASRSTGLKFF TGTGCCAGCAGGTCGACGGGGCTAAAGTTCTTC
TRBJ2-1 TRBV11-2 few NA CASSSIGRQFF TGTGCCAGCAGCTCCATTGGCCGGCAGTTCTTC
TRBJ2-7 TRBV5-1 NA NA CASSLRVATPYEQYF TGCGCCAGCAGCCTAAGAGTAGCGACTCCCTACGAGCAGTACTTC
TRBJ1-2 TRBV6-1 NA NA CASSPGGNLNYGYTF TGTGCCAGCAGCCCAGGCGGCAACTTGAACTATGGCTACACCTTC
TRBJ2-2 TRBV10-3 few TRBD2 CAISEIGLGNGELFF TGTGCCATCAGTGAGATAGGACTAGGCAACGGGGAGCTGTTTTTT